These 8 T cell receptor beta chains came from one sample sequenced in a study of cytomegalovirus exposure and HLA in healthy donors. Repertoires were generated with immunoSEQ multiplex PCR, while TCRdb's copy carries only in-frame clones and drops some. The table lists 73,000 or so clones, 90% to 95% of them singletons. The specimen was PBMCs. The receptors were sampled from a woman between 18 and 29 years old in good health and CMV-seropositive.

This clone appeared once. This chain links TRBV6-4 with TRBJ2-1; TRBD1 is a possible D gene (5 bases). Between the trimmed V and J ends, which lost 8 bases and 1 base, there was a span of 12 bases. Germline CDR1 is MRHNA and CDR2 is SNTAGT. The CDR3 covers 14 residues. CDR3 nucleotides: TGTGCCAGCGCCCAGGGAACTTCCTACAATGAGCAGTTCTTC. Its translation: CASAQGTSYNEQFF.

In its sample, this clone was seen once. The chain is built from TRBV19 and TRBJ1-1; D call uncertain. This CDR3 comprises 14 residues. V lost 5 bases and J 5 bases, leaving 15 bases between the germline ends. Germline V gene sequence: CDR1 LNHDA, CDR2 SQIVND (reference sequence). CDR3 loop: CASSVVIQVTEAFF. The CDR3 DNA reads TGTGCCAGTAGTGTAGTGATCCAGGTAACTGAAGCTTTCTTT.

J is TRBJ1-4 and V is TRBV6-5; 7 bases are a match to TRBD1. V was clipped by 4 bases and J by 7 bases; unmatched bases: 9. This CDR3 has 15 residues. Germline V gene sequence: CDR1 MNHEY, CDR2 SVGAGI. The CDR3 bases are TGTGCCAGCAGTTGGCGACAGGGCCTGGGTGAAAAACTGTTTTTT. Amino acids: CASSWRQGLGEKLFF.

CDR3 in amino acids: CASSLVAGSTEAFF. The CDR3 DNA sequence: TGTGCCAGCAGCTTGGTGGCGGGTTCCACTGAAGCTTTCTTT. The gene calls are TRBV5-4 and TRBJ1-1, with D hard to call. Trimming removed 0 bases from V and 4 bases from J, with 10 bases in between. Germline CDR1 SGHNT, CDR2 YYREEE (reference sequence). This CDR3 spans 14 amino acids.

This rearrangement joins TRBV11-2 to TRBJ1-4; TRBD1 matches at 9 bases. Trimming took 2 bases from V and 7 from J; bases not matched to a gene: 11. The germline gives CDR1 SGHAT, CDR2 FQNNGV. The CDR3 loop spans 17 amino acids. CDR3 DNA: TGTGCCAGCAGCTTACTGGGACAGGGTGACGGTGGTGAAAAACTGTTTTTT. Its translation is CASSLLGQGDGGEKLFF.

The gene calls are TRBV27 and TRBJ1-5; tentatively, D is TRBD1 (5 bases). The CDR3 has 15 amino acids. Germline V CDR1 and CDR2: MNHEY, SMNVEV (reference sequence). V lost 5 bases, J lost 1 base, and 12 bases lay in between. The CDR3 is CASSPIRQSNQPQHF. CDR3 nucleotides: TGTGCCAGCAGTCCAATAAGACAGAGCAATCAGCCCCAGCATTTT.

This chain joins TRBV5-1 and TRBJ1-1; D may be TRBD1 (6 bases). CDR3 length: 15 residues. Germline CDR1 and CDR2: SGHRS and YFSETQ. Trimming stripped 4 bases from V and 0 bases from J, with 13 bases between. The CDR3 nucleotides read TGCGCCAGCAGCCTAGAAGACAGGATGAACACTGAAGCTTTCTTT. Protein: CASSLEDRMNTEAFF.

The chain employs TRBV19 and TRBJ1-4, with D uncertain. Germline V gene sequence: CDR1 LNHDA, CDR2 SQIVND (reference sequence). Between the trimmed V and J ends, which lost 3 bases and 2 bases, there was a span of 13 bases. The CDR3 runs to 16 residues. The CDR3 DNA is TGTGCCAGTAGTATGGCCCTAGGTGGGACTAATGAAAAACTGTTTTTT. It encodes CASSMALGGTNEKLFF.